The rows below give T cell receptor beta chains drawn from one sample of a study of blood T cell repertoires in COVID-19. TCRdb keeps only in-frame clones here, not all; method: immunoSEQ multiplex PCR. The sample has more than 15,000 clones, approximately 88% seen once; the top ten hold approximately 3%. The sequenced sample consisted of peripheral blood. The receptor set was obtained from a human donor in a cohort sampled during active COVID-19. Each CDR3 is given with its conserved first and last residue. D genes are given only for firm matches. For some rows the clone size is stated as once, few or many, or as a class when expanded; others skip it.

cdr3_aa: CASSQGAGHEQYF; cdr3_nt: TGTGCCAGCAGCCAAGGGGCTGGGCACGAGCAGTACTTC; d_call: .; clone_size: .; v_call: TRBV12-3/TRBV12-4; j_call: TRBJ2-7
cdr3_aa: CASSQPRTGPPDGYTF; cdr3_nt: TGTGCCAGCAGCCAGCCTAGGACAGGCCCCCCGGATGGCTACACCTTC; d_call: TRBD1; clone_size: .; v_call: TRBV16; j_call: TRBJ1-2
cdr3_aa: CASSRWEGHNEQFF; cdr3_nt: TGTGCCAGTAGTAGGTGGGAGGGCCATAATGAGCAGTTCTTC; d_call: TRBD2; clone_size: .; v_call: TRBV19; j_call: TRBJ2-1
cdr3_aa: CASSPGGGGAFGNTIYF; cdr3_nt: TGTGCCAGCAGCCCTGGGGGTGGGGGGGCCTTTGGAAACACCATATATTTT; d_call: .; clone_size: .; v_call: TRBV27; j_call: TRBJ1-3
cdr3_aa: CASSARGQGKGVYGYTF; cdr3_nt: TGTGCCAGCAGCGCCCGGGGACAGGGGAAAGGGGTCTATGGCTACACCTTC; d_call: TRBD1; clone_size: .; v_call: TRBV3-1/TRBV3-2; j_call: TRBJ1-2
cdr3_aa: CASSLNWVAGFGEQFF; cdr3_nt: TGTGCCAGCAGCTTAAATTGGGTAGCGGGCTTTGGTGAGCAGTTCTTC; d_call: TRBD2; clone_size: .; v_call: TRBV7-8; j_call: TRBJ2-1
cdr3_aa: CASSRGQGTSYEQYF; cdr3_nt: TGCGCCAGCAGCCGGGGACAGGGTACTTCCTACGAGCAGTACTTC; d_call: TRBD1; clone_size: .; v_call: TRBV5-1; j_call: TRBJ2-7
cdr3_aa: CASSILLRDSPLHF; cdr3_nt: TGTGCCAGTAGTATCTTGTTGCGGGATTCACCCCTCCACTTT; d_call: .; clone_size: .; v_call: TRBV19; j_call: TRBJ1-6
cdr3_aa: CASSWDRGSMNTEAFF; cdr3_nt: TGTGCCAGCAGCTGGGACAGGGGAAGCATGAACACTGAAGCTTTCTTT; d_call: TRBD1; clone_size: few; v_call: TRBV27; j_call: TRBJ1-1
cdr3_aa: CASRKTGGYGYTF; cdr3_nt: TGTGCCAGCAGGAAGACAGGGGGCTATGGCTACACCTTC; d_call: TRBD1; clone_size: .; v_call: TRBV28; j_call: TRBJ1-2
cdr3_aa: CASSQLLPVVGELFF; cdr3_nt: TGCGCCAGCAGCCAACTCCTCCCGGTGGTCGGGGAGCTGTTTTTT; d_call: .; clone_size: .; v_call: TRBV4-1; j_call: TRBJ2-2
cdr3_aa: CASSHPGERDYGYTF; cdr3_nt: TGTGCCAGCAGCCATCCCGGGGAGAGGGACTATGGCTACACCTTC; d_call: .; clone_size: .; v_call: TRBV3-1/TRBV3-2; j_call: TRBJ1-2
cdr3_aa: CASSFSGGEAFF; cdr3_nt: TGTGCCAGCAGTTTTTCAGGGGGTGAAGCTTTCTTT; d_call: TRBD1; clone_size: .; v_call: TRBV12-3/TRBV12-4; j_call: TRBJ1-1
cdr3_aa: CASSPTSGTYEQYF; cdr3_nt: TGTGCCAGCAGTCCAACTAGCGGGACCTACGAGCAGTACTTC; d_call: TRBD2; clone_size: .; v_call: TRBV27; j_call: TRBJ2-7
cdr3_aa: CASSFLAESYNEQFF; cdr3_nt: TGTGCCAGCAGCTTCCTAGCGGAGTCCTACAATGAGCAGTTCTTC; d_call: TRBD2; clone_size: .; v_call: TRBV7-9; j_call: TRBJ2-1
cdr3_aa: CASSIGTSGRADTQYF; cdr3_nt: TGTGCCAGCAGCATTGGGACTAGCGGGAGGGCAGATACGCAGTATTTT; d_call: TRBD2; clone_size: .; v_call: TRBV5-4; j_call: TRBJ2-3
cdr3_aa: CASSLQHGSPYEQYF; cdr3_nt: TGTGCCAGCAGCTTACAGCACGGGAGTCCCTACGAGCAGTACTTC; d_call: .; clone_size: .; v_call: TRBV7-3; j_call: TRBJ2-7